The 18 T cell receptor beta chains listed next were all sequenced from one sample in a study of T cells in tumors and immune-related adverse events. Repertoires were generated with immunoSEQ multiplex PCR, while TCRdb's copy carries only in-frame clones and drops some. Here the sample spans over 7,000 clones, 85% to 95% being singletons. The specimen comprised lymph node tissue, sampled from a patient treated with anti-PD-1 therapy. The origin of the receptors is a female donor with metastatic renal cell carcinoma.

The sample holds one count of this clone. The chain links TRBV19 to TRBJ1-1, with 11 positions matching TRBD1. CDR1 and CDR2 from the germline V gene are LNHDA and SQIVND (reference sequence). The ends lost 2 bases at V and 1 base at J; junction bases unmatched: 9. The CDR3 is 18 amino acids. The CDR3, as DNA: TGTGCCAGTAGTATATCTGGACAGGGGGCTTCTTGGAACACTGAAGCTTTCTTT. It translates to CASSISGQGASWNTEAFF.

J is TRBJ2-7 and V is TRBV7-9, with D unclear. The CDR3 totals 12 residues. Germline assignment: CDR1 SEHNR and CDR2 FQNEAQ (reference sequence). Deletions cut 5 bases from V and 2 bases from J, with 7 bases between. The CDR3 sequence is CASSGEPYEQYF. CDR3 bases: TGTGCCAGCAGCGGAGAGCCCTACGAGCAGTACTTC.

The chain links TRBV7-2 to TRBJ1-2, with 7 nucleotides matching TRBD1. CDR1 and CDR2 from the germline V gene are SGHTA and FQGNSA. The CDR3 has 16 residues. The junction had 15 bases not matched to a gene; V was cut back by 4 bases and J by 7 bases. The CDR3 region has the DNA TGTGCCAGCAGCTCCCGAACCCAGACAGGGAAGGGTGGCTACACCTTC. Amino acids: CASSSRTQTGKGGYTF. The full variable domain, completed using reference TRBV7-2 and TRBJ1-2, is GAGVSQSPSNKVTEKGKDVELRCDPISGHTALYWYRQSLGQGLEFLIYFQGNSAPDKSGLPSDRFSAERTGGSVSTLTIQRTQQEDSAVYLCASSSRTQTGKGGYTFGSGTRLTVV.

Note on this clone: The junction and the germline gene differ at one end; a read error may be behind it. The gene calls are TRBV19 and TRBJ1-1; perhaps TRBD1 as D (6 bases). Germline loops: CDR1 LNHDA, CDR2 SQIVND (reference sequence). CDR3 length equals 15 residues. This CDR3 is CASSLDAGANTEAFF. CDR3 nucleotide sequence: TGTGCCAGTAGTTTAGATGCAGGGGCCAACACTGAAGCTTTCTTT.

This sequence joins TRBV5-3 and TRBJ2-2, with D possibly being TRBD1 (5 bases). TRBV5-3 is classed as an ORF, of uncertain function. V was pared by 2 bases and J by 5 bases, with 19 bases between. The CDR3 runs 17 residues. The CDR3 protein is CARSLGSRAGRTGELFF. CDR3 nucleotide sequence: TGTGCCAGAAGCTTAGGTAGCCGGGCAGGGCGGACCGGGGAGCTGTTTTTT.

The chain uses TRBV10-3 and TRBJ1-6; D gene uncertain. Between the trimmed V and J ends, which lost 6 bases and 10 bases, there was a span of 10 bases. The germline V gene encodes CDR1 ENHRY and CDR2 SYGVKD. The CDR3 has 12 residues. CDR3 nucleotide sequence: TGTGCCATCAGCTCTGGAGACTCACCCCTCCACTTT. This translates into CAISSGDSPLHF.

CDR3 residues: CASSLAVVGLVTEAFF. The CDR3 coding sequence is TGTGCCAGCAGCTTAGCGGTGGTGGGGCTTGTCACTGAAGCTTTCTTT. This chain connects TRBV7-8 to TRBJ1-1; D might be TRBD1 (5 bases). Trimming took off 0 bases at V and 4 bases at J, with 15 bases between the two ends. Germline CDR1 reads SGHVS; CDR2 reads FQNEAQ. The CDR3 is 16 residues long.

The chain uses TRBV10-3 and TRBJ2-2; TRBD2 matches 14 bases. The CDR3 is made up of 16 amino acids. Germline assignment: CDR1 ENHRY and CDR2 SYGVKD. J gave up 2 bases and V 11 bases, and 7 bases lay outside the gene matches. CDR3 residues: CASGLAGGPNTGELFF. In nucleotides, the CDR3 is TGTGCCTCCGGACTAGCGGGGGGTCCAAACACCGGGGAGCTGTTTTTT.

The chain combines TRBV18 with TRBJ1-1, with unresolved D. The CDR3 length is 14 residues. V was pared by 9 bases and J by 1 base, with 15 bases between. Germline V gene sequence: CDR1 KGHSH, CDR2 LQKENI. The CDR3, as DNA: TGTGCCAGTCTACCCCAGGTGGGGAACACTGAAGCTTTCTTT. Protein sequence: CASLPQVGNTEAFF.

The chain employs TRBV12-5 and TRBJ1-6; possible D gene TRBD1, 5 bases. Trimming removed 5 bases from V and 4 bases from J, with 12 bases in between. The CDR3 totals 15 residues. Germline V gene lookup returns CDR1 LGHNT and CDR2 FRNRAP. Here the CDR3 reads CASGRGTAYNSPLHF. The CDR3 DNA sequence: TGTGCTAGTGGTCGTGGGACGGCTTATAATTCACCCCTCCACTTT. Drawing the rest from reference TRBV12-5 and TRBJ1-6, the complete variable domain is DARVTQTPRHKVTEMGQEVTMRCQPILGHNTVFWYRQTMMQGLELLAYFRNRAPLDDSGMPKDRFSAEMPDATLATLKIQPSEPRDSAVYFCASGRGTAYNSPLHFGNGTRLTVT.

This chain uses TRBV5-1 with TRBJ1-1; weak D call: TRBD1 (5 bases). Germline values: CDR1 SGHRS, CDR2 YFSETQ. Trimming cost V 3 bases and J 3 bases, with 9 bases left between them. This CDR3 contains 13 residues. CDR3 sequence (DNA): TGCGCCAGCAGCTACCAGGGAGACACTGAAGCTTTCTTT. It specifies CASSYQGDTEAFF.

The chain has TRBV20-1 and TRBJ2-5; maybe TRBD2 (7 bases). This CDR3 has 11 amino acids. Trimming pared 6 bases from V and 7 bases from J, leaving 12 bases between. Germline CDR1 DFQATT, CDR2 SNEGSKA (reference sequence). CDR3 DNA: TGCAGTGCCGGGGGGCGGGGGACCCAGTACTTC. It encodes CSAGGRGTQYF.

The genes are TRBV11-2 and TRBJ2-1; D is possibly TRBD2 (5 bases). V was clipped by 1 base and J by 2 bases, with 12 bases between them. The CDR3 is made up of 16 amino acids. Per the germline V gene, CDR1 is SGHAT and CDR2 is FQNNGV. The CDR3 sequence is CASSLVVGDAYNEQFF. The DNA of the CDR3 is TGTGCCAGCAGCTTAGTTGTGGGAGACGCCTACAATGAGCAGTTCTTC.

V is TRBV29-1 and J is TRBJ2-4; no clear D gene. CDR3 length equals 12 residues. Germline loops: CDR1 SQVTM, CDR2 ANQGSEA. With 3 bases removed from V and 2 bases from J, the gap between germline ends came to 5 bases. The chain's CDR3 is CSVDVTKNIQYF. The CDR3, as DNA: TGCAGCGTTGATGTGACCAAAAACATTCAGTACTTC.

The V and J genes are TRBV2 and TRBJ2-3, with D perhaps being TRBD1 or TRBD2 (5 bases each). The CDR3 is made up of 13 amino acids. CDR1 is SNHLY, CDR2 FYNNEI, per germline. V lost 9 bases to trimming and J lost 3 bases, with 13 bases between them. CDR3 sequence: CASSGTGTDTQYF. DNA of the CDR3: TGTGCCAGTTCTGGGACGGGGACAGATACGCAGTATTTT.

CDR3: CASSDNYEQYF. In DNA form, the CDR3 reads TGCGCCAGCAGCGACAATTACGAGCAGTACTTC. The V gene is TRBV10-1, the J gene TRBJ2-7; D remains ambiguous. From germline, CDR1 is WNHNN and CDR2 SYGVQD (reference sequence). The CDR3 consists of 11 residues. Trimming removed 6 bases at V and 4 bases at J, with 7 bases between.

This chain links TRBV4-1 with TRBJ2-7; D may be TRBD2 (6 bases). The length of the CDR3 is 14 residues. In germline, CDR1 is MGHRA, CDR2 YSYEKL. The ends were cut back, 1 base at V and 2 bases at J, with 9 bases in the middle. The CDR3 bases are TGCGCCAGCAGCCAAGTAGGCGGGACCTACGAGCAGTACTTC. The encoded protein is CASSQVGGTYEQYF.

This chain uses TRBV5-1 with TRBJ1-2, with D perhaps TRBD1 (5 bases). The germline V gene has CDR1 SGHRS and CDR2 YFSETQ. The CDR3 length is 14 residues. V lost 0 bases and J lost 4, with 10 bases in between. In nucleotides, the CDR3 is TGCGCCAGCAGCTTGGGTGACGGGACCTATGGCTACACCTTC. Translation: CASSLGDGTYGYTF.